A selection of T cell receptor beta chains follows, all from one sample in a study of blood T cell repertoires in COVID-19. TCRdb's copy holds only in-frame clones and misses some; the assay was immunoSEQ multiplex PCR. The sample comprises about 240,000 clones, approximately 90% of which are singletons, and approximately 4.1% rests with the top ten. The material sequenced was PBMCs or T cells enriched from blood (not recorded which). The receptor source for this set is a woman between 25 and 40 years old who had recovered from COVID-19. CDR3s include the opening cysteine and the closing phenylalanine or tryptophan. The D gene is left open where the match is weak. Size tells how often a clone was seen (once, few, many) or the class of an expanded clone, and some rows leave it out.

>TRBV28|NA|TRBD1|TRBJ1-2
TGTGCCAGCAGTTCGGGACAGGGCTATGGCTACACCTTC
CASSSGQGYGYTF
>TRBV5-1|NA|TRBD1|TRBJ1-1
TGCGCCAGCAGCCCACAGGGGGCGAACACTGAAGCTTTCTTT
CASSPQGANTEAFF
>TRBV7-9|few|TRBD1|TRBJ1-2
TGTGCCAGCAGCCCTACCGGGACAGGGAAATATGGCTACACCTTC
CASSPTGTGKYGYTF
>TRBV29-1|NA|TRBD1|TRBJ2-1
TGCAGCGTGAAAATCGGGACAGGACCCTACAATGAGCAGTTCTTC
CSVKIGTGPYNEQFF
>TRBV2|NA|TRBD2|TRBJ2-1
TGTGCCAGCAGTCCGAGCCTAGCGGGAGTCAACAATGAGCAGTTCTTC
CASSPSLAGVNNEQFF
>TRBV18|NA|NA|TRBJ1-1
TGTGCCAGCTCAATCGACACTGAAGCTTTCTTT
CASSIDTEAFF
>TRBV7-2|NA|NA|TRBJ2-7
TGTGCCAGCAGCTTTTCCCCCGGACAGAATTACGAGCAGTACTTC
CASSFSPGQNYEQYF
>TRBV5-1|NA|NA|TRBJ2-1
TGCGCCAGCAGCTTCCCTCCCGCTGGGGGCGGTGAGCAGTTCTTC
CASSFPPAGGGEQFF
>TRBV28|NA|NA|TRBJ1-5
TGTGCCAGCAACTGGGGGGGCAATCAGCCCCAGCATTTT
CASNWGGNQPQHF
>TRBV4-1|NA|NA|TRBJ2-7
TGCGCCAGCAGCCAAGATCCGGGGGATGCCTACGAGCAGTACTTC
CASSQDPGDAYEQYF
>TRBV9|NA|TRBD1|TRBJ2-1
TGTGCCAGCAGCCCAGGACAGGGGGCGGATTTTCCCTACAATGAGCAGTTCTTC
CASSPGQGADFPYNEQFF
>TRBV30|NA|TRBD1|TRBJ1-2
TGTGCCTCCTCCGGGACAGCCTACTATGGCTACACCTTC
CASSGTAYYGYTF
>TRBV7-8|once|NA|TRBJ1-3
TGTGCCAGCAGCTTAGGGCGGAGCTCTGGAAACACCATATATTTT
CASSLGRSSGNTIYF
>TRBV5-1|NA|TRBD1|TRBJ1-4
TGCGCCAGCAGCCTGAGGGGGCACGCAGGGGGCAGTGAAAAACTGTTTTTT
CASSLRGHAGGSEKLFF
>TRBV28|NA|NA|TRBJ2-5
TGTGCCAGCAGTCTAGGCGGCAGGGGCTCCCAAGAGACCCAGTACTTC
CASSLGGRGSQETQYF
>TRBV5-1|NA|NA|TRBJ1-1
TGCGCCAGCAGCTTGGTAACCGGCACTGAAGCTTTCTTT
CASSLVTGTEAFF
>TRBV15|once|NA|TRBJ2-7
TGTGCCACCAGCAGAGGGGACTCTTCCTACGAGCAGTACTTC
CATSRGDSSYEQYF
>TRBV14|NA|TRBD1|TRBJ1-1
TGTGCCAGCAGCCAAGAAGGGGGCAACACTGAAGCTTTCTTT
CASSQEGGNTEAFF
>TRBV6-4|once|NA|TRBJ1-2
TGTGCCAGCAGTGCACAGCCACAGGGACTAGGAGGCTACACCTTC
CASSAQPQGLGGYTF
>TRBV25-1|few|NA|TRBJ1-2
TGTGCCAGCAGTGGAGAATGGGTTAGGGGGGGGAACTATGGCTACACCTTC
CASSGEWVRGGNYGYTF
>TRBV18|once|NA|TRBJ2-7
TGTGCCAGCTCACCAACCGGAGGGACGAACGAGCAGTACTTC
CASSPTGGTNEQYF
>TRBV27|NA|NA|TRBJ2-5
TGTGCCAGCAGCCCTAGCGCCCCAGGGTTTAACGTTAAGTACTTC
CASSPSAPGFNVKYF
>TRBV5-4|NA|TRBD1|TRBJ1-3
TGTGCCAGCAGCTTACAGGGGGTTAATTCTGGAAACACCATATATTTT
CASSLQGVNSGNTIYF
>TRBV4-3|NA|TRBD1|TRBJ1-4
TGCGCCAGCAGCCAAGGGGTCTGGGGACAGGGGGTTGAAAAACTGTTTTTT
CASSQGVWGQGVEKLFF
>TRBV6-1|NA|NA|TRBJ2-3
TGTGCCAGCAGTGACCCAGGAGCGGCCTCTAGCACAGATACGCAGTATTTT
CASSDPGAASSTDTQYF
>TRBV12-3/TRBV12-4|NA|TRBD1|TRBJ1-1
TGTGCCACCGCTACAGGGGCGCGGACTGAAGCTTTCTTT
CATATGARTEAFF
>TRBV3-1/TRBV3-2|NA|TRBD2|TRBJ2-7
TGTGCCAGCAGCCAAAACCTGGACCTAGCGGTGAGCTCCTACGAGCAGTACTTC
CASSQNLDLAVSSYEQYF
>TRBV5-1|NA|TRBD2|TRBJ2-3
TGCGCCACCACTAGCGGGCGAAGCACAGATACGCAGTATTTT
CATTSGRSTDTQYF
>TRBV6-5|NA|TRBD1|TRBJ1-2
TGTGCCAGCAGTTACAACACAGGGGGGGGTGATGGCTACACCTTC
CASSYNTGGGDGYTF
>TRBV6-1|once|TRBD2|TRBJ2-3
TGTGCCAGCAGTGCGACCTTACAAGGACTAGCGGGTGGCACAGATACGCAGTATTTT
CASSATLQGLAGGTDTQYF
>TRBV6-2/TRBV6-3|NA|TRBD1|TRBJ1-1
TGTGCCAGCAGTTACCCGGACAGGGGGCAGGTCGGGAAGACTGAAGCTTTCTTT
CASSYPDRGQVGKTEAFF
>TRBV3-1/TRBV3-2|few|NA|TRBJ2-6
TGTGCCAGCAGCCAAGACAGCTCTGGGGCCAACGTCCTGACTTTC
CASSQDSSGANVLTF
>TRBV2|NA|NA|TRBJ2-2
TGTGCCAGCATTGGGTGGAGAAACACCGGGGAGCTGTTTTTT
CASIGWRNTGELFF
>TRBV18|NA|NA|TRBJ1-1
TGTGCCAGCTCAACGAACCTTGAGACTGAAGCTTTCTTT
CASSTNLETEAFF
>TRBV4-2|NA|NA|TRBJ1-1
TGTGCCAGCAGCCAAGAGGAGGCGGCAAACACTGAAGCTTTCTTT
CASSQEEAANTEAFF
>TRBV9|NA|TRBD2|TRBJ2-1
TGTGCCAGCAGCGTAGTAGGGACTAGCAATAGGCATGAGCAGTTCTTC
CASSVVGTSNRHEQFF
>TRBV7-2|NA|NA|TRBJ2-3
TGTGCCAGCAGCCAAGACAGAAGCACAGATACGCAGTATTTT
CASSQDRSTDTQYF